This entry lists 17 T cell receptor beta chains sequenced from one sample in a study of blood T cells in healthy people across ages. With a J-beta primer mix and a sample-barcoded 5' primer, a second PCR ran about 7 to 12 cycles. TCRdb analysed the 5' RACE reads with MiXCR anew, one entry per CDR3 protein. The sample shows approximately 350,000 distinct CDR3 sequences, approximately 51% of them seen only once. Sequencing input: blood. The receptor source for this set is a man between 60 and 75 years old in good health.

The V gene is TRBV20-1, the J gene TRBJ2-5; TRBD1 matches 9 bases. Germline assignment: CDR1 DFQATT and CDR2 SNEGSKA (reference sequence). V lost 8 bases to trimming and J lost 5 bases; unmatched junction nucleotides: 12. The CDR3 spans 14 residues. CDR3 in amino acids: CSTESGTGLETQYF. CDR3 bases: TGCAGTACCGAATCCGGGACAGGGCTGGAGACCCAGTACTTC.

V gene TRBV10-3 combines with J gene TRBJ2-7, with a possible D match to TRBD1 (5 bases). Germline-derived CDR1 and CDR2 are ENHRY and SYGVKD. V shed 4 bases and J shed 3 bases, with 10 bases lying between them. The CDR3 length is 13 residues. The CDR3 sequence: CAISASQGYEQYF. CDR3 sequence (DNA): TGTGCCATCAGTGCAAGCCAGGGCTACGAGCAGTACTTC.

The chain couples TRBV28 to TRBJ2-4; D is uncertain. V lost 3 bases and J lost 13, with 10 bases in between. CDR1 MDHEN and CDR2 SYDVKM come from the germline V gene. The CDR3 length is 11 residues. DNA of the CDR3: TGTGCCAGCAGTTTGAGGTACAAGCAGTACTTC. This encodes CASSLRYKQYF.

The chain employs TRBV6-5 and TRBJ2-5; tentatively, D is TRBD2 (5 bases). The J call may not be correct, given that the DNA end is closer to TRBJ2-7. The CDR3 runs 14 residues. Germline CDR1 and CDR2: MNHEY and SVGAGI. CDR3 residues: CASSLPGLLGEQYF. The DNA of the CDR3 is TGTGCCAGCAGCCTCCCCGGACTGCTCGGCGAGCAGTACTTC.

J is TRBJ1-3 and V is TRBV6-2 or TRBV6-3, with D hard to call. Germline lookup yields CDR1 MNHEY and CDR2 SVGEGT. The germline V and J ends were trimmed by 10 bases and 0 bases, with 13 bases remaining between them. There are 14 residues in the CDR3. Here the CDR3 DNA reads TGTGCCACCGCGGACCGGACCTCTGGAAACACCATATATTTT. Translating gives CATADRTSGNTIYF.

This chain links TRBV27 with TRBJ2-7, with 8 bases lining up with TRBD2. This CDR3 region has 15 residues. The germline V gene has CDR1 MNHEY and CDR2 SMNVEV (reference sequence). V was pared by 2 bases and J by 0 bases, with 3 bases of the junction left unmatched. CDR3 in DNA: TGTGCCAGCAGTTTACTCGGGAGGGCCTCCTACGAGCAGTACTTC. It codes for CASSLLGRASYEQYF.

J is TRBJ2-7 and V is TRBV29-1; D is perhaps TRBD1 (5 bases). Per the germline V gene, CDR1 is SQVTM and CDR2 is ANQGSEA. Trimming stripped 5 bases from V and 8 bases from J, with 13 bases between. CDR3 length equals 11 residues. As DNA, the CDR3 is TGCAGCGTTTGGAACAGGCAAAAGCAGTACTTC. Encoded protein: CSVWNRQKQYF.

This chain links TRBV7-6 with TRBJ2-7; TRBD2 aligns across 11 bases. This CDR3 region has 15 residues. Germline V gene data show CDR1 as SGHVS and CDR2 as FNYEAQ. With 5 bases clipped from V and 6 bases from J, the junction kept 9 bases outside the gene matches. CDR3 in amino acids: CASSPIAGGPSEQYF. For the CDR3, the DNA is TGTGCCAGCAGCCCAATAGCGGGAGGGCCGTCCGAGCAGTACTTC.

The chain combines TRBV2 with TRBJ2-1, with D maybe TRBD2 (6 bases). The germline V gene has CDR1 SNHLY and CDR2 FYNNEI. Trimming pared 2 bases from V and 7 bases from J, leaving 12 bases between. CDR3 length: 14 amino acids. The CDR3 DNA reads TGTGCCAGCAGTGAATCCCGGGAGAGGAATGAGCAGTTCTTC. It translates to CASSESRERNEQFF.

The chain couples TRBV20-1 to TRBJ2-1, with 7 bases lining up with TRBD1. The CDR3 contains 14 residues. Germline V lookup: CDR1 DFQATT, CDR2 SNEGSKA (reference sequence). The ends lost 5 bases at V and 4 bases at J; junction bases unmatched: 8. The chain's CDR3 is CSAPGTVAYNEQFF. CDR3 nucleotides: TGCAGTGCTCCTGGGACAGTAGCGTACAATGAGCAGTTCTTC.

The V and J genes are TRBV6-2 or TRBV6-3 and TRBJ2-5; 8 bases fit TRBD2. Matching the DNA end better, TRBJ2-7 makes the J call doubtful. Germline loops: CDR1 MNHEY, CDR2 SVGEGT. The CDR3 runs 16 residues. This CDR3 reads CASSYSLAGYTYEQYF. The CDR3 DNA is TGTGCCAGCAGTTACTCGCTAGCGGGTTATACCTACGAGCAGTACTTC.

The sample holds a few counts of this clonotype. This sequence joins TRBV20-1 and TRBJ2-1; 12 bases fit TRBD1. CDR3 length: 14 residues. Germline values: CDR1 DFQATT, CDR2 SNEGSKA (reference sequence). The V and J ends lost 3 bases and 8 bases, in that order; junction bases with no gene match: 5. CDR3 in amino acids: CSARGDRGRYEQFF. CDR3 nucleotide sequence: TGCAGTGCTAGGGGGGACAGGGGGCGGTATGAGCAGTTCTTC.

The gene calls are TRBV27 and TRBJ1-2; a weak D match, TRBD1 (5 bases). Germline lookup yields CDR1 MNHEY and CDR2 SMNVEV (reference sequence). This CDR3 is built from 17 residues. With 4 bases removed from V and 2 bases from J, the gap between germline ends came to 20 bases. CDR3 amino acids: CASSSAAGAGQNYGYTF. CDR3 DNA sequence: TGTGCCAGCAGTTCAGCCGCCGGGGCAGGGCAGAACTATGGCTACACCTTC.

The CDR3 loop reads CASSLAGGNRDGYTF. CDR3 DNA: TGTGCCAGCAGCTTGGCGGGGGGCAACAGGGATGGCTACACCTTC. The gene calls are TRBV5-8 and TRBJ1-2, with a possible D match to TRBD1 (6 bases). The ends were cut back, 0 bases at V and 6 bases at J, with 15 bases in the middle. This CDR3 is 15 amino acids long. The germline CDR1 and CDR2 sequences are SGHTS and YDEGEE.

The chain links TRBV10-3 to TRBJ1-1; D call uncertain. The CDR3 consists of 14 residues. Per the germline V gene, CDR1 is ENHRY and CDR2 is SYGVKD. The ends were cut back, 0 bases at V and 2 bases at J, with 7 bases in the middle. The CDR3 DNA sequence: TGTGCCATCAGTGAGTCGGGTCTCAACACTGAAGCTTTCTTT. Translated, it gives CAISESGLNTEAFF.

V is TRBV27 and J is TRBJ2-1; D is uncertain. The CDR3 totals 13 residues. With 6 bases removed from V and 3 bases from J, the gap between germline ends came to 9 bases. From germline, CDR1 is MNHEY and CDR2 SMNVEV (reference sequence). CDR3 DNA: TGTGCCAGCAGCTCCGACTTCTACAATGAGCAGTTCTTC. As protein: CASSSDFYNEQFF.

This clonotype was observed a handful of times. This chain links TRBV29-1 with TRBJ2-7; D remains unclear. The CDR3 runs 11 residues. CDR1 and CDR2 from the germline V gene are SQVTM and ANQGSEA. Trimming took 6 bases from V and 7 from J, leaving 13 bases between them. The CDR3 is CSVSFMGEQYF. The CDR3 DNA is TGCAGCGTATCCTTTATGGGGGAGCAGTACTTC.